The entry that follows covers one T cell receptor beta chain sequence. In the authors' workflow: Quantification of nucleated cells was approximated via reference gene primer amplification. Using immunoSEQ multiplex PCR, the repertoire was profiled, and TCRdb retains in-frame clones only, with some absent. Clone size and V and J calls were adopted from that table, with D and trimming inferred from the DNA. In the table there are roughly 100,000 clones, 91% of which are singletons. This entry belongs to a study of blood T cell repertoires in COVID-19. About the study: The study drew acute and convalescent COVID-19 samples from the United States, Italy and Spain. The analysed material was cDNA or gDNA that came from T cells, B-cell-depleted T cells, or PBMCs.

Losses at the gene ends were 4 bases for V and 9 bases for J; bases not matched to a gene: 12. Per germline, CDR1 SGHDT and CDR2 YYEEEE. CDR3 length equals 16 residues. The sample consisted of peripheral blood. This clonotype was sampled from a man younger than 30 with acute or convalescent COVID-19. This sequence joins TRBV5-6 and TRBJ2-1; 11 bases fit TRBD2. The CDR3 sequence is CASSRLAGGVMGEQFF. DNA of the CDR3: TGTGCCAGCAGCCGGTTAGCGGGAGGGGTTATGGGTGAGCAGTTCTTC.